These 19 T cell receptor beta chains share one sample of origin, sequenced in a study of CD8 T cells in Susac syndrome. It was with random hexamers that roughly 0.5 to 1 ug RNA was reverse transcribed. TCRdb fed the immunoSEQ multiplex PCR reads into MiXCR, producing one record per CDR3 protein. Of around 200,000 distinct CDR3 sequences in the sample, around 95% were seen once. Sequenced sample: CD4+ T cells from PBMCs. All receptors come from a human donor with Susac syndrome.

This chain connects TRBV18 to TRBJ2-3, with no clear D. Trimming removed 1 base at V and 0 bases at J, with 8 bases between. Germline V gene lookup returns CDR1 KGHSH and CDR2 LQKENI. The CDR3 sequence is 15 residues long. The DNA of the CDR3 is TGTGCCAGCTCACCACGCCAGTACAGCACAGATACGCAGTATTTT. Protein product: CASSPRQYSTDTQYF. Variable domain in full (rest from reference TRBV18 and TRBJ2-3): NAGVMQNPRHLVRRRGQEARLRCSPMKGHSHVYWYRQLPEEGLKFMVYLQKENIIDESGMPKERFSAEFPKEGPSILRIQQVVRGDSAAYFCASSPRQYSTDTQYFGPGTRLTVL.

V usage is TRBV6-5 and J usage is TRBJ2-7; 8 positions match TRBD1. Germline assignment: CDR1 MNHEY and CDR2 SVGAGI. The CDR3 spans 14 residues. V lost 6 bases and J lost 0; bases outside the gene matches: 4. The CDR3 region has the DNA TGTGCCAGCAGGATGACAGGGGTCTCCTACGAGCAGTACTTC. Its translation: CASRMTGVSYEQYF.

V and J are TRBV23-1 and TRBJ2-7; D uncertain. TRBV23-1 is an ORF for which the function is uncertain. Deletions cut 3 bases from V and 3 bases from J, with 18 bases between. The CDR3 covers 16 residues. CDR3 DNA sequence: TGCGCCAGCAGTCATAGGGTCTTTGGCAGGTTCTACGAGCAGTACTTC. Its protein is CASSHRVFGRFYEQYF.

The CDR3 here is CSAREMGFNSPLHF. In DNA form, the CDR3 reads TGCAGTGCTAGAGAGATGGGCTTTAATTCACCCCTCCACTTT. This chain joins TRBV20-1 and TRBJ1-6, with D uncertain. Per the germline V gene, CDR1 is DFQATT and CDR2 is SNEGSKA (reference sequence). The CDR3 length is 14 residues. Trimming removed 0 bases from V and 6 bases from J, with 9 bases in between.

V is TRBV3-1 and J is TRBJ2-1; 8 positions agree with TRBD2. The V gene's germline CDR1 is LGHDT and CDR2 YNNKEL (reference sequence). After removal of 2 bases from V and 0 bases from J, the junction contained 3 bases not matched to a gene. The CDR3 is made up of 16 amino acids. This CDR3 reads CASSQRGGSSYNEQFF. CDR3 nucleotide sequence: TGTGCCAGCAGCCAACGGGGGGGTAGCTCCTACAATGAGCAGTTCTTC.

V is TRBV20-1 and J is TRBJ2-3; D is unclear. The CDR3 contains 10 residues. V was pared by 3 bases and J by 10 bases, with 8 bases between. Germline lookup yields CDR1 DFQATT and CDR2 SNEGSKA (reference sequence). The CDR3 region is CSASQVPQYF. CDR3 in DNA: TGCAGTGCTAGTCAGGTCCCGCAGTATTTT.

The chain combines TRBV27 with TRBJ2-5, with D unresolved. Trimming took off 6 bases at V and 2 bases at J, with 10 bases between the two ends. Germline values: CDR1 MNHEY, CDR2 SMNVEV (reference sequence). The CDR3 is 13 amino acids. CDR3 in amino acids: CASRPWVQETQYF. CDR3 sequence (DNA): TGTGCCAGCAGACCCTGGGTGCAAGAGACCCAGTACTTC.

The chain links TRBV6-2 or TRBV6-3 to TRBJ1-1, with a weak D call TRBD1 (5 bases). CDR1 is MNHEY, CDR2 SVGEGT, per germline. This CDR3 is 14 amino acids long. V dropped 4 bases and J dropped 4 bases, with 13 bases sitting between them. CDR3 DNA: TGTGCCAGCAGTTCAGGGCGGGTTCGCACTGAAGCTTTCTTT. Translated, it gives CASSSGRVRTEAFF.

The chain recombines TRBV12-3 or TRBV12-4 with TRBJ1-2; D might be TRBD1 (5 bases). The CDR3 is 13 amino acids. Trimming shortened V by 4 bases and J by 8 bases, and 14 bases separated the two germline ends. CDR3 in amino acids: CASSSPNRGGYTF. CDR3 in DNA: TGTGCCAGCAGTTCTCCTAATCGGGGGGGCTACACCTTC.

The chain combines TRBV19 with TRBJ1-5; 7 positions agree with TRBD1. The CDR3 is 16 residues long. J gave up 2 bases and V 4 bases, and 8 bases lay outside the gene matches. Germline CDR1 and CDR2: LNHDA and SQIVND (reference sequence). CDR3 bases: TGTGCCAGTAGTACAGGGGGTGGCGCGGGCAATCAGCCCCAGCATTTT. It yields the protein CASSTGGGAGNQPQHF.

The chain is built from TRBV2 and TRBJ2-6, with D tentatively TRBD1 (6 bases). The CDR3 extends over 16 amino acids. Germline loops: CDR1 SNHLY, CDR2 FYNNEI. With 2 bases removed from V and 4 bases from J, the gap between germline ends came to 12 bases. CDR3 nucleotide sequence: TGTGCCAGCAGTGAATACAGGGCGCAAGGGGCCAACGTCCTGACTTTC. It yields the protein CASSEYRAQGANVLTF.

The chain carries TRBV18 and TRBJ2-1; no clear D. The CDR3 spans 16 residues. The germline V gene encodes CDR1 KGHSH and CDR2 LQKENI. V was clipped by 5 bases and J by 1 base, with 15 bases between them. CDR3 amino acids: CASSTPGFESYNEQFF. For the CDR3, the DNA is TGTGCCAGCTCAACCCCCGGCTTTGAATCCTACAATGAGCAGTTCTTC. Using reference TRBV18 and TRBJ2-1 for the parts outside the CDR3, the full variable domain is NAGVMQNPRHLVRRRGQEARLRCSPMKGHSHVYWYRQLPEEGLKFMVYLQKENIIDESGMPKERFSAEFPKEGPSILRIQQVVRGDSAAYFCASSTPGFESYNEQFFGPGTRLTVL.

In its sample, this clonotype was seen once. The chain recombines TRBV4-1 with TRBJ2-5; 11 nucleotides agree with TRBD2. The CDR3 is 15 amino acids. Germline CDR1 reads MGHRA; CDR2 reads YSYEKL. V dropped 4 bases and J dropped 9; count of bases not matched to a gene: 10. The CDR3 region is CASSLSGGVREAQYF. The CDR3, as DNA: TGCGCCAGCAGCCTTAGCGGGGGGGTGCGGGAGGCCCAGTACTTC.

Turning to this clonotype: A junction end diverges from the germline sequence, so it may reflect a read error. The chain recombines TRBV5-1 with TRBJ2-7; no definite D call. Per germline, CDR1 SGHRS and CDR2 YFSETQ. The CDR3 is made up of 12 amino acids. The CDR3 DNA reads as TGTGCCAGCAGTTTAGACGGCTACGAGCAGTACTTC. Its protein product is CASSLDGYEQYF. Supplemented by reference TRBV5-1 and TRBJ2-7, the full variable domain reads KAGVTQTPRYLIKTRGQQVTLSCSPISGHRSVSWYQQTPGQGLQFLFEYFSETQRNKGNFPGRFSGRQFSNSRSEMNVSTLELGDSALYLCASSLDGYEQYFGPGTRLTVT.

The chain is built from TRBV7-3 and TRBJ2-5; perhaps TRBD1 as D (5 bases). V was pared by 2 bases and J by 4 bases, with 8 bases between. The CDR3 is made up of 13 amino acids. The V gene's germline CDR1 is SGHTA and CDR2 FQGTGA. In DNA, the CDR3 is TGTGCCAGCAGCTTATACAGGCGAGAGACCCAGTACTTC. It specifies CASSLYRRETQYF.

This chain connects TRBV20-1 to TRBJ2-5, with D unclear. Germline CDR1 is DFQATT and CDR2 is SNEGSKA (reference sequence). V was clipped by 5 bases and J by 4 bases, with 8 bases between them. The CDR3 covers 11 residues. The CDR3 DNA sequence: TGCAGTGCTGGGGTTCGAGAGACCCAGTACTTC. Translation: CSAGVRETQYF.

V is TRBV30 and J is TRBJ1-2; D is ambiguous. The CDR3 consists of 13 residues. Looked up from germline, CDR1 is GTSNPN and CDR2 is SVGIG (reference sequence). V was shortened by 2 bases and J by 6 bases, with 13 bases between the two germline ends. The CDR3 here is CAWSPTAKHGYTF. The DNA of the CDR3 is TGTGCCTGGAGTCCAACGGCAAAGCATGGCTACACCTTC.

V usage is TRBV3-1 and J usage is TRBJ1-4, with D possibly being TRBD1 (6 bases). This CDR3 region has 17 residues. Germline CDR1 is LGHDT and CDR2 is YNNKEL (reference sequence). Trimming left V 4 bases short and J 8 bases short, with 23 bases between. CDR3 region: CASSLNPGAGVGEKLFF. CDR3 DNA: TGTGCCAGCAGCCTCAATCCTGGGGCAGGGGTAGGCGAAAAACTGTTTTTT.

The chain uses TRBV3-1 and TRBJ1-6; D not certain. Trimming pared 6 bases from V and 6 bases from J, leaving 12 bases between. The CDR3 is 14 residues long. CDR1 is LGHDT, CDR2 YNNKEL, per germline (reference sequence). The CDR3 region is CASSSRLANSPLHF. For the CDR3, the DNA is TGTGCCAGCAGTTCCAGGTTGGCTAATTCACCCCTCCACTTT.